Sequencing of this TCR beta chain was carried out in a study of T-cell reconstitution after alpha-beta-depleted transplantation in children. At least ten counts were recorded for this clonotype. Researchers prepared the TCRbeta library using unique molecular identifiers, the study reports. TCRdb used MiXCR to reprocess the PCR reads, holding one entry per CDR3 protein. Of about 400,000 distinct CDR3 sequences detected, roughly 22% appear once; the ten largest clones hold over 3.5%. The sequencing here drew on PBMCs from the stem cell graft donor, taken from the stem cell graft. The TCR originated in a human donor who donated a stem cell graft to a child with acute myeloid leukemia.

The CDR3 protein is CASDTEGRSKFF. The CDR3 nucleotides read TGTGCTAGTGATACAGAGGGAAGGAGTAAGTTCTTC. V is TRBV12-5 and J is TRBJ2-1; D possibly corresponds to TRBD2 (5 bases). The ends were cut back, 7 bases at V and 14 bases at J, with 18 bases in the middle. CDR3 size: 12 residues. Germline CDR1 reads LGHNT; CDR2 reads FRNRAP.